This is a list of T cell receptor beta chains from one sample in a study of molecular identifiers for immune sequencing clone quantification. TCRdb re-called the PCR reads through MiXCR, storing one row per CDR3 protein. The profile covers about 640,000 distinct CDR3 sequences, with just under 20% appearing a single time and roughly 0.9% taken by the ten largest. Material: naive CD8+ T cells from blood, with Jurkat cell RNA spiked in. The origin of the receptors is a human donor in good health. Some libraries in this study had Jurkat cell RNA spiked in. Both conserved end residues are part of each CDR3. A D gene is named only where the DNA matches it firmly. The listing skips clone size in some rows; elsewhere it reads once, few, many or a size class.

clone_size: many; j_call: TRBJ2-4; v_call: TRBV5-4; d_call: TRBD1; cdr3_nt: TGTGCCAGCAGCGAAGGGACAGTAAACATTCAGTACTTC; cdr3_aa: CASSEGTVNIQYF
clone_size: few; j_call: TRBJ2-1; v_call: TRBV12-3/TRBV12-4; d_call: TRBD2; cdr3_nt: TGTGCCAGCAGCCTAAGGGCTGCTAGCGGGAGTGGCAATGAGCAGTTCTTC; cdr3_aa: CASSLRAASGSGNEQFF
clone_size: few; j_call: TRBJ2-3; v_call: TRBV5-5; d_call: NA; cdr3_nt: TGTGCCAGCAGCTTGAACGGGCCGGGATTTAAAGATACGCAGTATTTT; cdr3_aa: CASSLNGPGFKDTQYF
clone_size: many; j_call: TRBJ2-3; v_call: TRBV20-1; d_call: NA; cdr3_nt: TGCAGTGCTAGCGAGGTGGGGTACCCAGATACGCAGTATTTT; cdr3_aa: CSASEVGYPDTQYF
clone_size: many; j_call: TRBJ1-5; v_call: TRBV6-6; d_call: NA; cdr3_nt: TGTGCCAGCGGAAAAGGACAGTATAGCAATCAGCCCCAGCATTTT; cdr3_aa: CASGKGQYSNQPQHF
clone_size: many; j_call: TRBJ2-7; v_call: TRBV6-5; d_call: TRBD2; cdr3_nt: TGTGCCGGCCCGGGACTAGAACCCTACGGGGGGGACGAGCAGTACTTC; cdr3_aa: CAGPGLEPYGGDEQYF
clone_size: few; j_call: TRBJ2-5; v_call: TRBV2; d_call: NA; cdr3_nt: TGTGCCAGCAGGGCAGGGGTTCAAGAGACCCAGTACTTC; cdr3_aa: CASRAGVQETQYF
clone_size: few; j_call: TRBJ2-2; v_call: TRBV19; d_call: NA; cdr3_nt: TGTGCCAGTAGTATAGCATCCTGGGAGAGTAACACCGGGGAGCTGTTTTTT; cdr3_aa: CASSIASWESNTGELFF
clone_size: many; j_call: TRBJ1-1; v_call: TRBV29-1; d_call: NA; cdr3_nt: TGCAGCCTACCCTCCACCGGGGGTGAAGCTTTCTTT; cdr3_aa: CSLPSTGGEAFF
clone_size: many; j_call: TRBJ1-5; v_call: TRBV30; d_call: NA; cdr3_nt: TGTGCCTGGAGTGTACGGGGGCCGTATAGCAATCAGCCCCAGCATTTT; cdr3_aa: CAWSVRGPYSNQPQHF
clone_size: many; j_call: TRBJ2-3; v_call: TRBV30; d_call: TRBD1; cdr3_nt: TGTGCCTGGAGTTGGACAGGGGCTAGCACAGATACGCAGTATTTT; cdr3_aa: CAWSWTGASTDTQYF
clone_size: many; j_call: TRBJ1-6; v_call: TRBV5-1; d_call: NA; cdr3_nt: TGCGCCAGCAGCTTTGCGGAATCGAATTCACCCCTCCACTTT; cdr3_aa: CASSFAESNSPLHF
clone_size: many; j_call: TRBJ1-5; v_call: TRBV28; d_call: NA; cdr3_nt: TGTGCCAGCACAATTGACCGGGGTTTCAGTCAGCCCCAGCATTTT; cdr3_aa: CASTIDRGFSQPQHF
clone_size: many; j_call: TRBJ1-5; v_call: TRBV20-1; d_call: NA; cdr3_nt: TGCAGTGCTAGCATGGTAGGGACGGGTCAGCCCCAGCATTTT; cdr3_aa: CSASMVGTGQPQHF
clone_size: many; j_call: TRBJ1-4; v_call: TRBV6-5; d_call: NA; cdr3_nt: TGTGCCAGCAGTCGCCTCGGGGAGGGGGCTAATGAAAAACTGTTTTTT; cdr3_aa: CASSRLGEGANEKLFF
clone_size: NA; j_call: TRBJ2-1; v_call: TRBV27; d_call: TRBD1; cdr3_nt: TGTGCCAGCAGTGAGACAGGGCACAATGAGCAGTTCTTC; cdr3_aa: CASSETGHNEQFF
clone_size: many; j_call: TRBJ1-1; v_call: TRBV3-1; d_call: NA; cdr3_nt: TGTGCCAGCAGCCGAACACAGAACATGAACACTGAAGCTTTCTTT; cdr3_aa: CASSRTQNMNTEAFF
clone_size: many; j_call: TRBJ2-5; v_call: TRBV29-1; d_call: TRBD1; cdr3_nt: TGCAGCGTTTTAGCCGGGACAGGGTTTGGGGTGACCCAGTACTTC; cdr3_aa: CSVLAGTGFGVTQYF
clone_size: many; j_call: TRBJ2-5; v_call: TRBV7-9; d_call: NA; cdr3_nt: TGTGCCAGCAGCTTAGAGGCAGTCATCCAAGAGACCCAGTACTTC; cdr3_aa: CASSLEAVIQETQYF
clone_size: many; j_call: TRBJ2-1; v_call: TRBV7-8; d_call: TRBD2; cdr3_nt: TGTGCCAGCAGCTTAGGACCCGGCGGGGGGGCCCTCAATGAGCAGTTCTTC; cdr3_aa: CASSLGPGGGALNEQFF
clone_size: many; j_call: TRBJ1-4; v_call: TRBV12-3/TRBV12-4; d_call: TRBD1; cdr3_nt: TGTGCCAGCAGGGATACAGGGGGCCAGGTAGAAAAACTGTTTTTT; cdr3_aa: CASRDTGGQVEKLFF
clone_size: many; j_call: TRBJ2-5; v_call: TRBV7-9; d_call: TRBD2; cdr3_nt: TGTGCCAGCAGCGAATTCGGCGGGAGCCAAGAGACCCAGTACTTC; cdr3_aa: CASSEFGGSQETQYF
clone_size: NA; j_call: TRBJ2-2; v_call: TRBV10-3; d_call: TRBD1; cdr3_nt: TGTGCCATCAGTGGGGACAGGGTATGGGACACCGGGGAGCTGTTTTTT; cdr3_aa: CAISGDRVWDTGELFF
clone_size: few; j_call: TRBJ2-1; v_call: TRBV6-2/TRBV6-3; d_call: TRBD2; cdr3_nt: TGTGCCAGCAGTTACTCCGGGACTAGCGGGTACAATGAGCAGTTCTTC; cdr3_aa: CASSYSGTSGYNEQFF
clone_size: few; j_call: TRBJ2-3; v_call: TRBV28; d_call: NA; cdr3_nt: TGTGCCAGCAGTACTGTTAGGCCATTCCAAACGCTTAACACAGATACGCAGTATTTT; cdr3_aa: CASSTVRPFQTLNTDTQYF
clone_size: NA; j_call: TRBJ2-3; v_call: TRBV4-3; d_call: NA; cdr3_nt: TGCGCCAGCAGCCAAGACTCCTCAGCTGGAGATACGCAGTATTTT; cdr3_aa: CASSQDSSAGDTQYF
clone_size: NA; j_call: TRBJ2-7; v_call: TRBV9; d_call: NA; cdr3_nt: TGTGCCAGCAGCGCGGGCCAGGGCTTCTTTCAGCCCTACGAGCAGTACTTC; cdr3_aa: CASSAGQGFFQPYEQYF
clone_size: many; j_call: TRBJ2-1; v_call: TRBV6-5; d_call: TRBD1; cdr3_nt: TGTGCCAGCAGTTACTCGACAGGGAGCAATGAGCAGTTCTTC; cdr3_aa: CASSYSTGSNEQFF
clone_size: many; j_call: TRBJ1-4; v_call: TRBV7-8; d_call: NA; cdr3_nt: TGTGCCAGCAGCCACGCGGCGGCAACTAATGAAAAACTGTTTTTT; cdr3_aa: CASSHAAATNEKLFF
clone_size: many; j_call: TRBJ2-2; v_call: TRBV7-9; d_call: NA; cdr3_nt: TGTGCCAGCAGCCACCCGGACACGAACACCGGGGAGCTGTTTTTT; cdr3_aa: CASSHPDTNTGELFF
clone_size: NA; j_call: TRBJ1-1; v_call: TRBV4-1; d_call: NA; cdr3_nt: TGCGCCAGCAGCCACGGGGGGGAGGGCGGGACTGAAGCTTTCTTT; cdr3_aa: CASSHGGEGGTEAFF
clone_size: NA; j_call: TRBJ1-2; v_call: TRBV12-5; d_call: TRBD1; cdr3_nt: TGTGCTAGTGGTTTGGTAGGGACAGGGGACGGCTACACCTTC; cdr3_aa: CASGLVGTGDGYTF
clone_size: many; j_call: TRBJ1-3; v_call: TRBV30; d_call: NA; cdr3_nt: TGTGGACAAAAAACGGGAAACACCATATATTTT; cdr3_aa: CGQKTGNTIYF
clone_size: NA; j_call: TRBJ2-7; v_call: TRBV6-5; d_call: NA; cdr3_nt: TGTGCCAGCAGTTACTCGCCAGGACGGGGGCAGTACTTC; cdr3_aa: CASSYSPGRGQYF
clone_size: few; j_call: TRBJ1-5; v_call: TRBV27; d_call: TRBD1; cdr3_nt: TGTGCCAGCAGAATTACAGGGGAGAATCAGCCCCAGCATTTT; cdr3_aa: CASRITGENQPQHF
clone_size: NA; j_call: TRBJ1-5; v_call: TRBV19; d_call: TRBD1; cdr3_nt: TGTGCCAGTAGTACCTCGACAGGGGGCCTTGGCAATCAGCCCCAGCATTTT; cdr3_aa: CASSTSTGGLGNQPQHF
clone_size: NA; j_call: TRBJ2-2; v_call: TRBV6-6; d_call: NA; cdr3_nt: TGTGCCAGCGACGTTAGCGGAACTACGAACACCGGGGAGCTGTTTTTT; cdr3_aa: CASDVSGTTNTGELFF
clone_size: many; j_call: TRBJ1-1; v_call: TRBV7-9; d_call: NA; cdr3_nt: TGTGCCAGCAGCCCCCTACTTAAGGGCCAGGGGTGGTCTGAAGCTTTCTTT; cdr3_aa: CASSPLLKGQGWSEAFF
clone_size: NA; j_call: TRBJ2-3; v_call: TRBV12-3/TRBV12-4; d_call: NA; cdr3_nt: TGTGCCGGCACCCCTGAGGTGAGGGCTACGCAGTATTTT; cdr3_aa: CAGTPEVRATQYF
clone_size: many; j_call: TRBJ2-3; v_call: TRBV20-1; d_call: NA; cdr3_nt: TGCAGTGCTAGAGTGTGGGAAGTTGCAGATACGCAGTATTTT; cdr3_aa: CSARVWEVADTQYF
clone_size: many; j_call: TRBJ1-5; v_call: TRBV20-1; d_call: NA; cdr3_nt: TGCAGTGCCTCCGGCCCTAGGAATCAGCCCCAGCATTTT; cdr3_aa: CSASGPRNQPQHF
clone_size: few; j_call: TRBJ2-5; v_call: TRBV9; d_call: TRBD1; cdr3_nt: TGTGCCAGCAGCGTAGGGCAGGGGGTCGAGACCCAGTACTTC; cdr3_aa: CASSVGQGVETQYF
clone_size: NA; j_call: TRBJ2-2; v_call: TRBV5-3; d_call: NA; cdr3_nt: TGTGCCAGCAGCTTATCAGAGCTCGCCGGGGAGCTGTTTTTT; cdr3_aa: CASSLSELAGELFF